This TCR beta chain was captured by sequencing in a study of regulatory T cells in long-lasting Graves disease. Indicated time point: persistent/refractory GD, antithyroid drugs over 5 years with positive TRAb. From PBMCs, RNA was extracted and then used to make the TCR library. Trimming cost V 4 bases and J 3 bases, with 13 bases left between them. The CDR3 is 14 amino acids. Germline lookup yields CDR1 SGHTA and CDR2 FQGNSA. Library construction for TCR beta used iRepertoire HTBI primers and Arm-PCR of CDR3 regions. TCRdb re-called the multiplex PCR reads with MiXCR, one entry per CDR3 protein. The repertoire holds roughly 450,000 distinct CDR3 sequences, around 22% seen once, with over 25% in the top ten.

The J gene is TRBJ2-7, the V gene TRBV7-2; no firm D call. The clonotype originates from a female donor with Graves disease. The sample consisted of peripheral blood mononuclear cells (PBMCs), taken when the disease was refractory, from a patient treated with antithyroid drugs. The CDR3 sequence is CASSYKPGVYEQYF. The CDR3 nucleotides are TGTGCCAGCAGCTACAAACCTGGGGTCTACGAGCAGTACTTC.